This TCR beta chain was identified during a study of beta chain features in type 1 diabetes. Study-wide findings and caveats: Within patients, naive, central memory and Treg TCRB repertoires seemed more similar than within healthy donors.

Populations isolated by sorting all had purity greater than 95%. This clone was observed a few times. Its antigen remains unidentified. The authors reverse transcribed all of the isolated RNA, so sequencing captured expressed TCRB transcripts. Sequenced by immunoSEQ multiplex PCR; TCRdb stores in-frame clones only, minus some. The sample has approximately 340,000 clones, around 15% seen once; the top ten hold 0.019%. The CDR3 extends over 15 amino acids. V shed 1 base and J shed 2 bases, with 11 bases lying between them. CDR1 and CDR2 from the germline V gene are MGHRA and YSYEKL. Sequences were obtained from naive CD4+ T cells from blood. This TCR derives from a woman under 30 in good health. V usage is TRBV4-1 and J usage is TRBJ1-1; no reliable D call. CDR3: CASSQVLLLNTEAFF. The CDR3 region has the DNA TGCGCCAGCAGCCAAGTTCTATTGCTTAACACTGAAGCTTTCTTT.